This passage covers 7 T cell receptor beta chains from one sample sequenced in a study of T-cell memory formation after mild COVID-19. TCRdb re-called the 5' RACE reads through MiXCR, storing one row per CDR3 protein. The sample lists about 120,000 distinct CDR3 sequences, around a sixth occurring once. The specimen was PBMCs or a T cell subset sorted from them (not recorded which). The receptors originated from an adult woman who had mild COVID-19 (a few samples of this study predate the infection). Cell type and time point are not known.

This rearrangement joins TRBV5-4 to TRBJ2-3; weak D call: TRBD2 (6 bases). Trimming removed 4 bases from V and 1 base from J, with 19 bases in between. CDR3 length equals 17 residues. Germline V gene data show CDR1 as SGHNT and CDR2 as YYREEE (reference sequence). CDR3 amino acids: CASSLLSLGGGTDTQYF. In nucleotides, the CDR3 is TGTGCCAGCAGCCTTCTTAGCTTGGGCGGGGGCACAGATACGCAGTATTTT.

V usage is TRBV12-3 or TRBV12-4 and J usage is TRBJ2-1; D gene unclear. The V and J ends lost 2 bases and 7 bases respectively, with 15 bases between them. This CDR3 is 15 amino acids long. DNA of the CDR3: TGTGCCAGCAGTTTAAGTGGTAGATCCGATAATGAGCAGTTCTTC. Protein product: CASSLSGRSDNEQFF.

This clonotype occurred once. CDR3 in amino acids: CSVADGSYEQYF. CDR3 nucleotides: TGCAGCGTTGCTGACGGTTCCTACGAGCAGTACTTC. This chain links TRBV29-1 with TRBJ2-7; D gene unclear. Germline lookup yields CDR1 SQVTM and CDR2 ANQGSEA. CDR3 length equals 12 residues. The ends were cut back, 4 bases at V and 1 base at J, with 8 bases in the middle.

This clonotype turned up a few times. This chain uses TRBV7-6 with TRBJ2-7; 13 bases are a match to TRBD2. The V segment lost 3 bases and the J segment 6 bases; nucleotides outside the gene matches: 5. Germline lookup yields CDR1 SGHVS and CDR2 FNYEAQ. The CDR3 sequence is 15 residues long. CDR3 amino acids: CASSFGLAGVSEQYF. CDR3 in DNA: TGTGCCAGCAGCTTTGGACTAGCGGGAGTCAGCGAGCAGTACTTC.

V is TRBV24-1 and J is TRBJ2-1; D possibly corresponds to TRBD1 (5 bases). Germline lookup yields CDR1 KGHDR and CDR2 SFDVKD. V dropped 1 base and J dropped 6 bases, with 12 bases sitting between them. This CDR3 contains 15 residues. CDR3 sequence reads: CATSDFRQGTNEQFF. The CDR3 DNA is TGTGCCACCAGTGATTTCCGGCAGGGTACCAATGAGCAGTTCTTC.

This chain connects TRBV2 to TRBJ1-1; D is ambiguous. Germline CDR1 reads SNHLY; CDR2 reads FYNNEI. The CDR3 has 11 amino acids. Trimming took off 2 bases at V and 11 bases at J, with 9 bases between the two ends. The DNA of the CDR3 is TGTGCCAGCAGTGAAACGGGGTTGGCTTTCTTT. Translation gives CASSETGLAFF.

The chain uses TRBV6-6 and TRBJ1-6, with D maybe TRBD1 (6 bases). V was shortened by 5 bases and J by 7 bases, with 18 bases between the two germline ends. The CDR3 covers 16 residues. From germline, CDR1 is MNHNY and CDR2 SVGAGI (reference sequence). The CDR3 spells CASSPRGYQANSPLHF. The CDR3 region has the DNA TGTGCCAGCAGTCCTAGGGGGTACCAAGCCAATTCACCCCTCCACTTT.